This T cell receptor beta chain is drawn from a study of post-analysis software for immune sequencing data. Findings of the study overall: In patients, TRBV5-6, TRBV5-1 and TRBV20-1 belonged to four or five TRBV segments found more frequently than in controls. When the samples were clustered directly with F measure, those that had been prepared in the same batch showed strong co-clustering.

Built from TCR beta cDNA, the libraries had unique molecular identifiers in them. TCRdb independently ran MiXCR on the PCR reads; one entry per CDR3 protein. The data show about 810,000 distinct CDR3 sequences, with 53% seen just once and roughly 4.4% held by the top ten. The V gene lost 6 bases and the J gene lost 6 bases, with 15 bases spanning the gap. Germline-derived CDR1 and CDR2 are SQVTM and ANQGSEA. The CDR3 sequence is 12 residues long. With regard to this clonotype: The antigen is undetermined.

The specimen was blood. The receptor was derived from a girl under 18 with multiple sclerosis. This chain connects TRBV29-1 to TRBJ2-7, with D perhaps being TRBD1 or TRBD2 (5 bases each). DNA for the CDR3: TGCAGCGTCGAGGCGAGGGGTCGCGAGCAGTACTTC. It codes for CSVEARGREQYF.